The 22 T cell receptor beta chains below all came from one sample that was sequenced in a study of neurological immune-mediated disorders. TCRdb itself ran the 5' RACE reads through MiXCR, one entry per CDR3 protein. The sample lists 45,000 or so distinct CDR3 sequences, roughly 21% occurring once. The time point is: technical triplicate 3. The sequenced material came from PBMCs. The source is a man aged 55 to 70 with HTLV-1-associated myelopathy (HAM/TSP).

This clonotype was seen at least ten times. The rearrangement uses TRBV3-1 and TRBJ1-1; D uncertain. This CDR3 is 14 amino acids long. Trimming left V 2 bases short and J 1 base short, with 8 bases between. Looked up from germline, CDR1 is LGHDT and CDR2 is YNNKEL (reference sequence). CDR3 nucleotides: TGTGCCAGCAGCCAAAAAGGGTCGAACACTGAAGCTTTCTTT. Protein product: CASSQKGSNTEAFF.

This clonotype has at least ten counts. The chain carries TRBV12-3 or TRBV12-4 and TRBJ2-2; perhaps TRBD2 as D (5 bases). CDR3 length equals 16 residues. With 4 bases removed from V and 2 bases from J, the gap between germline ends came to 14 bases. CDR3 region: CASSYSPGFNTGELFF. In nucleotides, the CDR3 is TGTGCCAGCAGTTACAGCCCGGGATTTAACACCGGGGAGCTGTTTTTT.

This clonotype was recorded a few times. With a much larger clone just one base away, this may be a read error. The rearrangement uses TRBV2 and TRBJ2-7; perhaps TRBD1 as D (5 bases). This CDR3 has 15 amino acids. Germline V gene lookup returns CDR1 SNHLY and CDR2 FYNNEI. V lost 1 base and J 5 bases, leaving 15 bases between the germline ends. Written as DNA, the CDR3 is TGTGCCAGCAGTGAAGTAAAGGGGATCCCCAACGAGCAGTACTTC. This codes for CASSEVKGIPNEQYF.

V is TRBV11-2 and J is TRBJ2-7; 9 bases map to TRBD2. Germline V CDR1 and CDR2: SGHAT, FQNNGV. V was clipped by 6 bases and J by 1 base; unmatched bases: 13. The CDR3 runs to 17 residues. The CDR3 protein is CASRTEEAGGFSYEQYF. As DNA, the CDR3 is TGTGCCAGCAGAACCGAGGAGGCGGGAGGGTTTTCCTACGAGCAGTACTTC.

This clonotype was seen many times. J is TRBJ2-3 and V is TRBV20-1; 12 nucleotides match TRBD2. V shed 1 base, J shed 5 bases, and the junction held 22 bases outside the gene matches. This CDR3 contains 21 residues. Per germline, CDR1 DFQATT and CDR2 SNEGSKA (reference sequence). Here the CDR3 DNA reads TGCAGTGCTAGAGCTGATTACGGCCGACTAGCGGGAGAAGACCGGCTAGATACGCAGTATTTT. Translated, it gives CSARADYGRLAGEDRLDTQYF.

This clonotype occurred many times. This chain uses TRBV20-1 with TRBJ2-7; D not resolved. Looked up from germline, CDR1 is DFQATT and CDR2 is SNEGSKA (reference sequence). The length of the CDR3 is 12 residues. V shed 4 bases and J shed 0 bases, with 7 bases lying between them. The CDR3 reads CSAIPSSYEQYF. CDR3 coding DNA: TGCAGTGCTATACCGAGCTCCTACGAGCAGTACTTC.

Ten or more counts support this clonotype. The chain combines TRBV29-1 with TRBJ2-1, with 7 bases aligning to TRBD1. The germline gives CDR1 SQVTM, CDR2 ANQGSEA. V was pared by 5 bases and J by 2 bases, with 6 bases of the junction left unmatched. This CDR3 spans 14 amino acids. CDR3: CSVLVGQPYNEQFF. The DNA for the CDR3 is TGCAGCGTTTTAGTGGGACAGCCCTACAATGAGCAGTTCTTC.

Ten or more counts support this clonotype. J is TRBJ2-5 and V is TRBV4-1; tentatively, D is TRBD2 (6 bases). The CDR3 loop spans 13 amino acids. V gave up 1 base and J gave up 5 bases, with 8 bases separating them. In germline, CDR1 is MGHRA, CDR2 YSYEKL. The CDR3 is CASSQGRGETQYF. The CDR3 DNA reads as TGCGCCAGCAGCCAAGGACGGGGGGAGACCCAGTACTTC.

At least ten counts were recorded for this clonotype. The chain employs TRBV12-3 or TRBV12-4 and TRBJ2-1, with TRBD2 matching 10 bases. This CDR3 is 18 amino acids long. V lost 0 bases and J lost 8; bases outside the gene matches: 13. The CDR3 reads CASSLALRAGGPWDEQFF. The DNA for the CDR3 is TGTGCCAGCAGTTTAGCGCTAAGAGCGGGAGGGCCGTGGGATGAGCAGTTCTTC.

This clonotype was counted at least ten times. V gene TRBV28 combines with J gene TRBJ2-3; TRBD2 agrees at 7 bases. The CDR3 covers 15 residues. V lost 4 bases to trimming and J lost 0 bases; unmatched junction nucleotides: 4. Germline CDR1 MDHEN, CDR2 SYDVKM. The CDR3 sequence is CASSSAGSSTDTQYF. In DNA form, the CDR3 reads TGTGCCAGCAGTTCAGCGGGAAGTAGCACAGATACGCAGTATTTT. Supplemented by reference TRBV28 and TRBJ2-3, the full variable domain reads DVKVTQSSRYLVKRTGEKVFLECVQDMDHENMFWYRQDPGLGLRLIYFSYDVKMKEKGDIPEGYSVSREKKERFSLILESASTNQTSMYLCASSSAGSSTDTQYFGPGTRLTVL.

At least ten counts were recorded for this clonotype. The chain joins TRBV7-9 to TRBJ2-1, with TRBD2 identical over 7 bases. The length of the CDR3 is 14 residues. Germline CDR1 reads SEHNR; CDR2 reads FQNEAQ (reference sequence). V was pared by 4 bases and J by 7 bases, with 7 bases of the junction left unmatched. CDR3 sequence (DNA): TGTGCCAGCAGCTCGGCGGGAGTCACTAATGAGCAGTTCTTC. As protein: CASSSAGVTNEQFF.

In this sample, this clonotype turned up many times. A read error may produce the germline difference seen at one junction end. The CDR3 reads CASSRPSVLISDF. In DNA form, the CDR3 reads TGTGCCAGCAGTCGACCTAGCGTCCTCATTTCGGATTTT. The rearrangement joins TRBV12-3 or TRBV12-4 to TRBJ2-3; D possibly corresponds to TRBD2 (6 bases). The CDR3 runs 13 residues.

This clonotype was counted ten times or more. The chain combines TRBV20-1 with TRBJ2-1; D remains unclear. The V end was cut by 3 bases, the J end by 9 bases, with 9 bases between. The CDR3 length is 11 residues. Germline CDR1 and CDR2: DFQATT and SNEGSKA (reference sequence). The CDR3 is CSASRSSEQFF. As DNA, the CDR3 is TGCAGTGCTAGTCGGTCTAGTGAGCAGTTCTTC.

At least ten counts were recorded for this clonotype. The chain couples TRBV6-2 or TRBV6-3 to TRBJ1-1; D not certain. The germline gives CDR1 MNHEY, CDR2 SVGEGT. The CDR3 is 14 residues long. V was trimmed by 2 bases and J by 1 base, leaving 8 bases between them. CDR3 region: CASSYAVSNTEAFF. CDR3 DNA sequence: TGTGCCAGCAGTTACGCGGTCTCGAACACTGAAGCTTTCTTT.

The V call is TRBV28, the J call TRBJ2-5; 11 bases are shared with TRBD2. Germline CDR1 is MDHEN and CDR2 is SYDVKM. After removal of 2 bases from V and 4 bases from J, the junction contained 3 bases not matched to a gene. The CDR3 is 15 residues long. This CDR3 reads CASSLTGTSGETQYF. Here the CDR3 DNA reads TGTGCCAGCAGTTTAACCGGGACTAGCGGAGAGACCCAGTACTTC.

This clonotype showed up many times. The chain joins TRBV20-1 to TRBJ1-5; 7 positions match TRBD1. J was trimmed by 5 bases and V by 6 bases; bases with no gene match: 13. Germline V gene sequence: CDR1 DFQATT, CDR2 SNEGSKA (reference sequence). The CDR3 totals 15 residues. CDR3: CSAQGGAGSHQPQHF. The CDR3 nucleotides read TGCAGTGCCCAGGGGGGGGCAGGGAGCCATCAGCCCCAGCATTTT.

This clonotype came up many times. The rearrangement uses TRBV20-1 and TRBJ1-1; 12 bases align to TRBD1. Germline V gene lookup returns CDR1 DFQATT and CDR2 SNEGSKA (reference sequence). V lost 2 bases, J lost 10 bases, and 11 bases stayed unmatched. The CDR3 runs 15 residues. The CDR3 is CSARKPGQGARGAFF. The CDR3 coding sequence is TGCAGTGCTAGAAAACCGGGACAGGGGGCAAGAGGAGCTTTCTTT.

The genes are TRBV20-1 and TRBJ2-3, with 13 nucleotides matching TRBD2. Trimming removed 3 bases from V and 3 bases from J; junction bases left unmatched: 18. Germline V CDR1 and CDR2: DFQATT, SNEGSKA (reference sequence). The CDR3 is made up of 20 amino acids. CDR3 loop: CSARVSGLAGKLLITDTQYF. As DNA, the CDR3 is TGCAGTGCTAGGGTCTCGGGACTAGCGGGAAAGCTACTGATAACAGATACGCAGTATTTT.

This clonotype has ten or more counts. This chain connects TRBV11-1 to TRBJ2-1, with a tentative D call TRBD2 (6 bases). CDR1 is SGHAT and CDR2 is FQDESV in the germline V gene (reference sequence). The length of the CDR3 is 14 residues. V dropped 3 bases and J dropped 4 bases, with 10 bases sitting between them. The CDR3 DNA is TGTGCCAGCAGCTTGCGGGGCAATTACAATGAGCAGTTCTTC. Protein sequence: CASSLRGNYNEQFF.

The chain employs TRBV30 and TRBJ1-1; D unclear. This CDR3 is 13 amino acids long. The germline V gene has CDR1 GTSNPN and CDR2 SVGIG (reference sequence). Trimming took 1 base from V and 5 from J, leaving 11 bases between them. In nucleotides, the CDR3 is TGTGCCTGGAGTGGGGGAATATATACTGAAGCTTTCTTT. Protein sequence: CAWSGGIYTEAFF.

This clonotype was detected ten times or more. The CDR3 DNA is TGTGCCAGCAGCATCGTCGGGACAGGCACTGAAGCTTTCTTT. Translating it yields CASSIVGTGTEAFF. The gene calls are TRBV5-6 and TRBJ1-1; 8 nucleotides align to TRBD1. The V gene's germline CDR1 is SGHDT and CDR2 YYEEEE. The CDR3 loop spans 14 amino acids. Germline trimming cut 4 bases from V and 4 bases from J; bases unmatched to any gene: 6.

This clonotype has at least ten counts. The chain carries TRBV20-1 and TRBJ1-2; D might be TRBD1 (6 bases). V lost 4 bases, J lost 4 bases, and 16 bases lay in between. The CDR3 has 14 amino acids. Germline V gene data show CDR1 as DFQATT and CDR2 as SNEGSKA (reference sequence). CDR3 DNA sequence: TGCAGTGCTATTCCGGACCGGACAGCCTATGGCTACACCTTC. Its translation is CSAIPDRTAYGYTF.